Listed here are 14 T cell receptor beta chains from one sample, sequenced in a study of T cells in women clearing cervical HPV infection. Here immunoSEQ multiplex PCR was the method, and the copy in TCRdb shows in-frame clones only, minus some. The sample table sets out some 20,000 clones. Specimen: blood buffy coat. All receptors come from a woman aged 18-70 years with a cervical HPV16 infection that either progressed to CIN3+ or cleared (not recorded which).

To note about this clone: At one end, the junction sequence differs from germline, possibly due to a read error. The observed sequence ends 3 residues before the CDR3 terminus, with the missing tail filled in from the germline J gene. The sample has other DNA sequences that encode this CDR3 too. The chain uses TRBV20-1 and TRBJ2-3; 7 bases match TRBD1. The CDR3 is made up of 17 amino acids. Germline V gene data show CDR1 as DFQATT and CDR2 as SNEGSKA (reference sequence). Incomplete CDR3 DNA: TGCAGCGCTAGACCCACGGCGAGGGGGCGTTTCACAGATACG. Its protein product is CSARPTARGRFTDT. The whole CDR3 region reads CSARPTARGRFTDTQYF.

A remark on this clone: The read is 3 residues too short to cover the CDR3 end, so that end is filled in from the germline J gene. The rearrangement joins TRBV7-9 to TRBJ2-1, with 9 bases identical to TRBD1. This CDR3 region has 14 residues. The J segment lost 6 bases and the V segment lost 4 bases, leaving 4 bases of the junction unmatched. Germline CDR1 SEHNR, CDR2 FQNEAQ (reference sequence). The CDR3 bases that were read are TGTGCCAGCAGCTACGTGACAGGGGGCAATGAG. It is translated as CASSYVTGGNE. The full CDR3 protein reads CASSYVTGGNEQFF.

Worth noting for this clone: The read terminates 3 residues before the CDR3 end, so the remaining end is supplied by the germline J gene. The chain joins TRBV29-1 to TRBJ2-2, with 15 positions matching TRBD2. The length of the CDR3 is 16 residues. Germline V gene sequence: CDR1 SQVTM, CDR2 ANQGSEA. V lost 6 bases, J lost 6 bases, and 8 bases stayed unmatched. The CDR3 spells CSVHRTSGGAPGELFF. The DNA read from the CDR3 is TGCAGCGTCCATAGGACTAGCGGGGGGGCCCCCGGGGAG.

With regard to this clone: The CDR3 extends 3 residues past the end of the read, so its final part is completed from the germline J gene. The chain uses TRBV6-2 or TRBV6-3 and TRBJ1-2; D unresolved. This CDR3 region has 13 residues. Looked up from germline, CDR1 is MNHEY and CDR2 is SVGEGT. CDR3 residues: CASRATGYNDYTF. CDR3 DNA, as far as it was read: TGTGCCAGCAGAGCAACGGGGTACAATGAC.

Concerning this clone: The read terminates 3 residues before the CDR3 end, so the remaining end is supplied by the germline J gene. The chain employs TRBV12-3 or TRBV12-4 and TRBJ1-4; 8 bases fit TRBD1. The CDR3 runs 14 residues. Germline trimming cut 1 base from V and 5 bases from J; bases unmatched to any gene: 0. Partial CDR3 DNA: TGTGCCAGCAGTTTAGGGACAGGGAATGAAAAA. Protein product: CASSLGTGNEK. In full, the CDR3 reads CASSLGTGNEKLFF.

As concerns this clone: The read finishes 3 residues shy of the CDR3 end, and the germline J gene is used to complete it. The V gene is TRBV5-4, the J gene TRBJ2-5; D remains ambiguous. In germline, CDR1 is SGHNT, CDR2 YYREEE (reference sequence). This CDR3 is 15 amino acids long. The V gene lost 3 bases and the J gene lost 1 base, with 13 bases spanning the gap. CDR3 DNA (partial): TGTGCCAGCAGCTCCTCTCAGAGATCCCAAGAGACC. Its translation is CASSSSQRSQET. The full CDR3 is CASSSSQRSQETQYF.

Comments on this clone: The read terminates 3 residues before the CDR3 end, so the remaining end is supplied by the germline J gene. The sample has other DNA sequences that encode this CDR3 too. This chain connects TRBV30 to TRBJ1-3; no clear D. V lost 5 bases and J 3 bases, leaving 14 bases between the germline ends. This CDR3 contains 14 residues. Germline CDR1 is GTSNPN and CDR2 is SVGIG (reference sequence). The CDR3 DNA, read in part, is TGTGCCTGGGGCGCGGGCGGTCGTGGAAACACC. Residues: CAWGAGGRGNT. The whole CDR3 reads CAWGAGGRGNTIYF.

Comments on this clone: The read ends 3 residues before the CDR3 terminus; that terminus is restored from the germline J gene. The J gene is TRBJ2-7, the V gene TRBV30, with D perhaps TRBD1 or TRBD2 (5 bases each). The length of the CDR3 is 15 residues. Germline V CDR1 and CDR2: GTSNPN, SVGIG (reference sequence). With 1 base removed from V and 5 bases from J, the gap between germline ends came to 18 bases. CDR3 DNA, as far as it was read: TGTGCCTGGAGTGCATATCAGGGAGTAGGGGACGAG. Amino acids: CAWSAYQGVGDE. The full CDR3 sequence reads CAWSAYQGVGDEQYF.

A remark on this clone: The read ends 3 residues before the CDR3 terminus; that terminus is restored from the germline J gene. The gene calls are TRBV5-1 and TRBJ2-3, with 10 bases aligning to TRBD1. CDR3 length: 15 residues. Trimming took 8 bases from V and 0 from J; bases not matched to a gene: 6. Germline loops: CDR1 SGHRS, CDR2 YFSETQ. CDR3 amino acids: CASMRTGGSTDTQYF. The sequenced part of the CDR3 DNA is TGCGCCAGTATGCGGACAGGGGGTAGCACAGATACG.

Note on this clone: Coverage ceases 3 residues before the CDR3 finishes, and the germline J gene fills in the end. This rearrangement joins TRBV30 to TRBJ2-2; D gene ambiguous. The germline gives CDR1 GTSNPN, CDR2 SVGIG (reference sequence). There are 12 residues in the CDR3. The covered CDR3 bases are TGTGCCTGGAGTGAGGTTAAATCACCG. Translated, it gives CAWSEVKSP. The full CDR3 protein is CAWSEVKSPLFF.

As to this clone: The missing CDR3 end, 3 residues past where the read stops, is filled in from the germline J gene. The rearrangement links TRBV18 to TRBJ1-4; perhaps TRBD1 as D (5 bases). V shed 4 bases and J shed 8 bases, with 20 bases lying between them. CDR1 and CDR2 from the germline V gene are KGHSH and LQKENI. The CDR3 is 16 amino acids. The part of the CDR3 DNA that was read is TGTGCCAGCTCACGAAATCGCCGCTTCGAGGGGGAAAAA. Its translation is CASSRNRRFEGEK. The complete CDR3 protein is CASSRNRRFEGEKLFF. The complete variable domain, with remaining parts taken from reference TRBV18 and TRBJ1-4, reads NAGVMQNPRHLVRRRGQEARLRCSPMKGHSHVYWYRQLPEEGLKFMVYLQKENIIDESGMPKERFSAEFPKEGPSILRIQQVVRGDSAAYFCASSRNRRFEGEKLFFGSGTQLSVL.

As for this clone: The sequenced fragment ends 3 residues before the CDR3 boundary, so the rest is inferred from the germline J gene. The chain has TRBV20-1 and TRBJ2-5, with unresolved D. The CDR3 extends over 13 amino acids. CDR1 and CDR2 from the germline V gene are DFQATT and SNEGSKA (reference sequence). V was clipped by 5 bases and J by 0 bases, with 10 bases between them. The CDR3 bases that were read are TGCAGTGCTTTAAGCGAGAACCAAGAGACC. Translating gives CSALSENQET. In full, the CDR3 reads CSALSENQETQYF.

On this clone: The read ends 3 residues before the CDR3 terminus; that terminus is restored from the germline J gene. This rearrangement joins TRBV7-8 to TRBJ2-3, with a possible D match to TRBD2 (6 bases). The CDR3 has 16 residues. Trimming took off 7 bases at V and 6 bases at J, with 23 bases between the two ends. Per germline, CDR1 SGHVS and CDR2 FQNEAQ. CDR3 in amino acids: CASKVLVRGVQDTQYF. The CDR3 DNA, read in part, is TGTGCCAGCAAGGTTCTCGTGCGGGGAGTGCAGGATACG.

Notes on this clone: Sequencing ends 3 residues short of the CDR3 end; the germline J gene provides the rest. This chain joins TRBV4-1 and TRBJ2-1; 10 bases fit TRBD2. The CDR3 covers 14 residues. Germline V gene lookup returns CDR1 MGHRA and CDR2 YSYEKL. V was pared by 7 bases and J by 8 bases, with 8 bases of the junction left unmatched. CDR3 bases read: TGCGCCAGCAACCTAGCGGGGGTAGGCGATGAG. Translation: CASNLAGVGDE. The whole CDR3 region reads CASNLAGVGDEQFF.